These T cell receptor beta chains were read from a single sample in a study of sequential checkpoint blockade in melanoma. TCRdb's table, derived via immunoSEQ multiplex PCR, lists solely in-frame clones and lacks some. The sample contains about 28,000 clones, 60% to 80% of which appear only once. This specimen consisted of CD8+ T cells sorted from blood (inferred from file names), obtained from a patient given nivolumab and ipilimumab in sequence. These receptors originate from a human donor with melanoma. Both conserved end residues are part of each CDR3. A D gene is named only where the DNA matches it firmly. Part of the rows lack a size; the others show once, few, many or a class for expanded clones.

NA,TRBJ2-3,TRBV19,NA,CASSIADWGTDTQYF,TGTGCCAGTAGTATAGCCGACTGGGGCACAGATACGCAGTATTTT
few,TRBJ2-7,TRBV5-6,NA,CASSQDVEVYEQYF,TGTGCCAGCAGCCAAGACGTAGAGGTCTACGAGCAGTACTTC
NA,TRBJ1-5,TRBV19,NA,CASSIMGGRYSNQPQHF,TGTGCCAGTAGTATAATGGGAGGCCGGTATAGCAATCAGCCCCAGCATTTT
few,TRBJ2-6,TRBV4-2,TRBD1,CASSQDGGQSGANVLTF,TGTGCCAGCAGCCAAGATGGGGGACAGTCTGGGGCCAACGTCCTGACTTTC
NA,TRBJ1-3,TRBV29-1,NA,CSVEMARPAGNTIYF,TGCAGCGTTGAGATGGCCAGGCCGGCTGGAAACACCATATATTTT
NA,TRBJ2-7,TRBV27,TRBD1,CASSPADRGFYEQYF,TGTGCCAGCAGTCCCGCCGACAGGGGCTTCTACGAGCAGTACTTC
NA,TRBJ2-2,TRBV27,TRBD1,CASSLSQGARTGELFF,TGTGCCAGCAGTTTATCCCAGGGGGCAAGGACCGGGGAGCTGTTTTTT
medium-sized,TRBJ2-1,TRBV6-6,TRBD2,CASSPTSGGFNEQFF,TGTGCCAGCAGTCCAACTAGCGGGGGGTTCAATGAGCAGTTCTTC
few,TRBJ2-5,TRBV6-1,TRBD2,CASLAGEETQYF,TGTGCCAGCTTGGCGGGAGAAGAGACCCAGTACTTC
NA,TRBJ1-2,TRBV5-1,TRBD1,CASSLVPTGDGYTF,TGCGCCAGCAGCTTGGTTCCTACAGGGGATGGCTACACCTTC
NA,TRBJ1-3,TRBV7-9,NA,CASSLDLSRPSSGNTIYF,TGTGCCAGCAGCTTAGATTTGTCCAGGCCCAGCTCTGGAAACACCATATATTTT
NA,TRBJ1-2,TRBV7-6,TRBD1,CASSLGTGTGNGYTF,TGTGCCAGCAGCCTTGGGACCGGGACAGGGAATGGCTACACCTTC
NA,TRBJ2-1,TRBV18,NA,CASSPYRAGLGNEQFF,TGTGCCAGCTCACCATATAGAGCGGGTCTCGGCAATGAGCAGTTCTTC
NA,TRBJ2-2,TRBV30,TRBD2,CAWSRLAGGSTGELFF,TGTGCCTGGAGTCGACTAGCGGGGGGTAGCACCGGGGAGCTGTTTTTT
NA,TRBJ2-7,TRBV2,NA,CASKLGHYEQYF,TGTGCCAGCAAACTGGGGCACTACGAGCAGTACTTC
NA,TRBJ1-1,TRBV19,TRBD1,CASSILPGQWGTEAFF,TGTGCCAGTAGTATCCTGCCGGGACAGTGGGGGACTGAAGCTTTCTTT
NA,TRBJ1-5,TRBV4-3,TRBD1,CASSQATGVGQPQHF,TGCGCCAGCAGCCAAGCGACAGGGGTTGGGCAGCCCCAGCATTTT
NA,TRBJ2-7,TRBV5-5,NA,CASSWAVSYEQYF,TGTGCCAGCAGCTGGGCAGTAAGCTACGAGCAGTACTTC
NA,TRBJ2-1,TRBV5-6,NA,CASSLGLGGGDNEQFF,TGTGCCAGCAGCTTGGGGTTGGGAGGGGGGGACAATGAGCAGTTCTTC
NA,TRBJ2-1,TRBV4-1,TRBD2,CASSQETSGDLFEEQFF,TGCGCCAGCAGCCAAGAAACTAGCGGGGACCTTTTTGAGGAGCAGTTCTTC
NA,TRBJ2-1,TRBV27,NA,CASSWGDQYNEQFF,TGTGCCAGCAGTTGGGGGGACCAATACAATGAGCAGTTCTTC
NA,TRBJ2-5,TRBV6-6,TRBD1,CASRTGTGGERETQYF,TGTGCCAGCAGAACCGGGACAGGGGGCGAAAGGGAGACCCAGTACTTC
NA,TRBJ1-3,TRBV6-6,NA,CASSQVGGSGNTIYF,TGTGCCAGCAGCCAAGTCGGGGGATCTGGAAACACCATATATTTT
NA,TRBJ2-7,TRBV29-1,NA,CSVGGGAGEQYF,TGCAGCGTTGGAGGGGGGGCCGGCGAGCAGTACTTC
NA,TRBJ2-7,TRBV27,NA,CATQAGTLTSEQYF,TGTGCCACCCAGGCTGGGACACTAACAAGCGAGCAGTACTTC
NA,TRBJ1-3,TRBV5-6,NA,CASSLVNSGNTIYF,TGTGCCAGCAGCTTGGTTAACTCTGGAAACACCATATATTTT
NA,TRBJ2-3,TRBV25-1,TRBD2,CASTGLAGDTTDTQYF,TGTGCCAGCACGGGACTAGCGGGGGATACCACAGATACGCAGTATTTT
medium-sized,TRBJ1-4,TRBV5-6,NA,CASSPGTRYEKLFF,TGTGCCAGCAGCCCCGGGACTCGTTATGAAAAACTGTTTTTT
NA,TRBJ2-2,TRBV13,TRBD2,CASSLGEAGYHGELFF,TGTGCCAGCAGCTTAGGGGAAGCGGGGTACCACGGGGAGCTGTTTTTT
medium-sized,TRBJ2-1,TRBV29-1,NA,CSVDSGSLGTRNNEQFF,TGCAGCGTTGACTCCGGTTCCCTCGGGACTCGGAACAATGAGCAGTTCTTC
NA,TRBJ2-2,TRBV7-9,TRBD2,CASSPGRSTGELFF,TGTGCCAGCAGCCCCGGGAGGAGCACCGGGGAGCTGTTTTTT
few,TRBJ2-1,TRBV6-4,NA,CANQTGTYYNEQFF,TGTGCCAACCAGACAGGTACCTATTACAATGAGCAGTTCTTC
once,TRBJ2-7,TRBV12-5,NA,CASGLGLTPYEQYF,TGTGCTAGTGGTTTGGGACTCACACCCTACGAGCAGTACTTC
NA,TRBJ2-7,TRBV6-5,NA,CASSYSNPSWYEQYF,TGTGCCAGCAGTTACTCGAATCCTAGCTGGTACGAGCAGTACTTC
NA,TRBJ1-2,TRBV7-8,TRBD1,CASRPSTGGIGYTF,TGTGCCAGCAGACCTTCGACAGGGGGCATTGGCTACACCTTC
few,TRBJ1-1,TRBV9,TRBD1,CASSAPGQGPEAFF,TGTGCCAGCAGCGCGCCGGGACAGGGTCCTGAAGCTTTCTTT
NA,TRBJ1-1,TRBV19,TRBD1,CASSPWTGGMNTEAFF,TGTGCCAGTAGTCCCTGGACAGGCGGGATGAACACTGAAGCTTTCTTT
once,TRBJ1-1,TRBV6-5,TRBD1,CASSLGGSEAFF,TGTGCCAGCAGTCTAGGGGGCAGTGAAGCTTTCTTT
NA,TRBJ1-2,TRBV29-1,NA,CSVEVEGPYGYTF,TGCAGCGTTGAGGTAGAGGGTCCCTATGGCTACACCTTC
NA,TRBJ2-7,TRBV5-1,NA,CASSFTGSEQYF,TGCGCCAGCAGCTTCACAGGGTCCGAGCAGTACTTC
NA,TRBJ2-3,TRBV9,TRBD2,CASSVPTGGGTDTQYF,TGTGCCAGCAGCGTGCCGACGGGGGGTGGCACAGATACGCAGTATTTT
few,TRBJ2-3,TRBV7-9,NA,CASSFRGSTDTQYF,TGTGCCAGCAGCTTCCGCGGGAGCACAGATACGCAGTATTTT